The 30 T cell receptor beta chains listed next were all sequenced from one sample in a study of tumor-infiltrating lymphocytes in oesophageal squamous cell carcinoma. TCRdb reanalysed the PCR reads using MiXCR and keeps one entry per CDR3 protein. The sample lists 15,000 to 20,000 distinct CDR3 sequences; 40% to 55% were seen once. The material sequenced was esophageal tumor tissue. The source is a male donor with esophageal squamous cell carcinoma.

The CDR3: CASSGDKRAFF. In nucleotides, the CDR3 is TGTGCCAGCAGCGGGGACAAGAGGGCTTTCTTT. This chain links TRBV13 with TRBJ2-3, with D perhaps matching TRBD1 (6 bases). The J call may be in error: the DNA end matches TRBJ1-1 better. This CDR3 spans 11 amino acids. CDR1 is PRHDT and CDR2 is FYEKMQ in the germline V gene (reference sequence).

This clonotype is large in the sample. The V and J genes are TRBV7-6 and TRBJ2-5, with D perhaps matching TRBD2 (5 bases). Germline CDR1 and CDR2: SGHVS and FNYEAQ. Trimming removed 5 bases from V and 4 bases from J, with 8 bases in between. This CDR3 comprises 12 residues. The CDR3 nucleotides read TGTGCCAGCAGCCGGACTCGAGAGACCCAGTACTTC. This gives the protein CASSRTRETQYF.

This clonotype was detected a few times. V and J are TRBV7-2 and TRBJ2-1; no clear D gene. The assigned J gene may be wrong: the sequence end matches TRBJ2-7 better. This CDR3 has 13 residues. Germline values: CDR1 SGHTA, CDR2 FQGNSA. The CDR3 DNA follows: TGTGCCAGCAGCCCGTACAGAGGAGTCGAGCAGTACTTC. As protein: CASSPYRGVEQYF.

The chain uses TRBV5-4 and TRBJ1-2; tentative D call: TRBD1 (6 bases). Germline V gene data show CDR1 as SGHNT and CDR2 as YYREEE (reference sequence). The V end was cut by 0 bases, the J end by 2 bases, with 8 bases between. The CDR3 length is 14 residues. CDR3 bases: TGTGCCAGCAGCTTGGGACAGGTGAACTATGGCTACACCTTC. Protein product: CASSLGQVNYGYTF.

This chain connects TRBV24-1 to TRBJ2-3, with 8 bases fitting TRBD1. Germline V CDR1 and CDR2: KGHDR, SFDVKD. V was pared by 4 bases and J by 1 base, with 3 bases of the junction left unmatched. The CDR3 length is 15 residues. CDR3 region: CATSEAGGGTDTQYF. CDR3 nucleotide sequence: TGTGCCACCAGTGAGGCAGGGGGCGGCACAGATACGCAGTATTTT.

As for this clonotype: The junction does not match germline at one end; this may be a read error. The chain employs TRBV11-2 and TRBJ1-6; 10 bases match TRBD1. CDR3 length equals 14 residues. In germline, CDR1 is SGHAT, CDR2 FQNNGV. The CDR3 reads CASSPGTGAYGQYF. CDR3 sequence (DNA): TGTGCCAGCAGCCCCGGGACAGGGGCCTACGGGCAGTACTTT.

This clonotype is classed as medium-sized. The gene calls are TRBV28 and TRBJ1-2, with a weak D call TRBD1 (5 bases). CDR3 length equals 16 residues. The V end was cut by 3 bases, the J end by 5 bases, with 19 bases between. Germline assignment: CDR1 MDHEN and CDR2 SYDVKM. CDR3 loop: CASSLGGGVSGYGYTF. CDR3 nucleotide sequence: TGTGCCAGCAGTTTGGGGGGTGGGGTCAGCGGATATGGCTACACCTTC.

A few counts support this clonotype. A much bigger clone sits one base away, suggesting this may be a read error. The chain links TRBV19 to TRBJ2-7, with 11 bases identical to TRBD1. TRBJ2-1 explains the end of the DNA better; the J call may be wrong. CDR3 length: 14 amino acids. Germline-derived CDR1 and CDR2 are LNHDA and SQIVND (reference sequence). The CDR3, as DNA: TGTGCCAGTAGTGGACAGGGGGCGGACTACGAGCAGTTCTTC. Amino acids: CASSGQGADYEQFF.

J is TRBJ2-1 and V is TRBV7-3, with D possibly TRBD2 on 6 matching bases. CDR3 length equals 16 residues. V was trimmed by 2 bases and J by 0 bases, leaving 11 bases between them. The germline V gene encodes CDR1 SGHTA and CDR2 FQGTGA. The CDR3 loop reads CASSLWGETSYNEQFF. The DNA of the CDR3 is TGTGCCAGCAGCTTATGGGGGGAGACCTCCTACAATGAGCAGTTCTTC.

This clonotype was counted only a few times. DNA for the CDR3: TGTGCCAGCAGCCCGGACAGGGATGCCGAGCAGTACTTC. It is translated as CASSPDRDAEQYF. The chain is built from TRBV7-9 and TRBJ2-1; 8 nucleotides agree with TRBD1. TRBJ2-7 explains the end of the DNA better; the J call may be wrong. The germline V gene has CDR1 SEHNR and CDR2 FQNEAQ (reference sequence). The CDR3 length is 13 residues.

This clonotype was recorded many times. The chain recombines TRBV10-3 with TRBJ2-1; D remains unclear. Germline V CDR1 and CDR2: ENHRY, SYGVKD. Between the trimmed V and J ends, which lost 7 bases and 4 bases, there was a span of 11 bases. This CDR3 has 13 amino acids. The CDR3 nucleotides read TGTGCCATCATGCTTAGCCGATACAATGAGCAGTTCTTC. Translated, it gives CAIMLSRYNEQFF.

About this clonotype itself: One end of the junction is discordant with germline, which a read error may explain. This chain links TRBV7-3 with TRBJ2-5, with a possible D match to TRBD1 (6 bases). Germline V gene data show CDR1 as SGHTA and CDR2 as FQGTGA. The CDR3 is made up of 15 amino acids. Here the CDR3 reads CASSSDSSYNSPLHF. In nucleotides, the CDR3 is TGTGCCAGCAGCTCGGACAGCTCCTATAATTCACCCCTCCACTTC.

In this sample, this clonotype turned up a few times. The CDR3 carries no conserved terminal phenylalanine or tryptophan, so it likely arises from a read error. It is unclear where the CDR3 begins or ends on the DNA, so no DNA is shown, and the CDR3 is as TCRdb lists it. The chain is built from TRBV5-1 and TRBJ2-7; the table names TRBD1, a call not compared with the DNA. Germline CDR1 SGHRS, CDR2 YFSETQ. Including both end residues, the CDR3 is 15 amino acids long. CDR3 sequence reads: CASSSGTGNGYTFGS.

This clonotype was picked up one time. The chain carries TRBV5-1 and TRBJ2-1; 8 bases fit TRBD2. The end of the DNA is better explained by TRBJ2-7, so the J call may be wrong. The CDR3 is 14 residues long. The germline gives CDR1 SGHRS, CDR2 YFSETQ. Here the CDR3 DNA reads TGCGCCAGCAGCTTGGCCGGGGGGGTCTACGAGCAGTACTTC. Translated, it gives CASSLAGGVYEQYF.

This clonotype was observed at least ten times. The chain is built from TRBV7-3 and TRBJ2-7; TRBD1 matches at 8 bases. The trim removed 5 bases at V and 2 bases at J, leaving 5 bases unmatched. Germline values: CDR1 SGHTA, CDR2 FQGTGA. There are 14 residues in the CDR3. This chain's CDR3 is CASSIGQGTYEQYF. CDR3 bases: TGTGCCAGCAGCATCGGACAGGGAACCTACGAGCAGTACTTC.

A word on this clonotype: Being one base from a much bigger clone, this may be a read error. The chain has TRBV5-6 and TRBJ2-7; D could derive from TRBD1 or TRBD2 (5 bases each). V lost 0 bases, J lost 7 bases, and 17 bases lay in between. The CDR3 has 15 amino acids. In germline, CDR1 is SGHDT, CDR2 YYEEEE. The DNA of the CDR3 is TGTGCCAGCAGCTTGGGGGGCGGGTTGGACAATGAGCAGTACTTC. Amino acid sequence: CASSLGGGLDNEQYF.

This clonotype was observed once. This rearrangement joins TRBV7-6 to TRBJ2-3; 11 positions agree with TRBD2. After removal of 3 bases from V and 0 bases from J, the junction contained 5 bases not matched to a gene. The CDR3 loop spans 17 amino acids. Germline CDR1 reads SGHVS; CDR2 reads FNYEAQ. This CDR3 reads CASSFRLAGISTDTQYF. The CDR3 bases are TGTGCCAGCAGCTTTAGACTAGCGGGGATTAGCACAGATACGCAGTATTTT.

The table lists this clonotype with many counts. As DNA, the CDR3 is TGTGCCAGCAGTAGACAGGGATTGGAAGAAAAACTGTTTTTT. This gives the protein CASSRQGLEEKLFF. The chain uses TRBV12-3 or TRBV12-4 and TRBJ1-4, with 7 bases fitting TRBD1. The CDR3 has 14 amino acids. The J segment lost 8 bases and the V segment lost 5 bases, leaving 8 bases of the junction unmatched.

Regarding this clonotype: This CDR3 is missing its conserved last phenylalanine or tryptophan, likely due to a read error. It is unclear where the CDR3 begins or ends on the DNA, so no DNA is shown, and the CDR3 is as TCRdb lists it. The gene calls are TRBV7-8 and TRBJ1-1; TRBD1 is taken as the D call from the table, unchecked against the DNA. From its first to its last residue, the CDR3 has 19 amino acids. Germline V gene lookup returns CDR1 SGHVS and CDR2 FQNEAQ. CDR3: CASSLRTRQGAAMATPSVR.

In its sample, this clonotype was seen many times. The chain is built from TRBV10-3 and TRBJ2-7, with D possibly TRBD1 on 6 matching bases. Trimming took off 3 bases at V and 4 bases at J, with 10 bases between the two ends. Germline V CDR1 and CDR2: ENHRY, SYGVKD. This CDR3 is built from 13 residues. The CDR3 sequence is CAISDGQRYEQYF. CDR3 nucleotides: TGTGCCATCAGTGATGGACAGAGGTACGAGCAGTACTTC.

The table lists this clonotype with a few counts. The J gene is TRBJ2-3, the V gene TRBV18; D call uncertain. From germline, CDR1 is KGHSH and CDR2 LQKENI. CDR3 length: 13 residues. Trimming cost V 3 bases and J 6 bases, with 10 bases left between them. CDR3 residues: CASSPLWTDTQYF. CDR3 nucleotide sequence: TGTGCCAGCTCACCCCTATGGACCGATACGCAGTATTTT.

This clonotype was recorded at least ten times. V is TRBV19 and J is TRBJ1-2; perhaps TRBD1 as D (5 bases). Trimming took 8 bases from V and 5 from J, leaving 18 bases between them. The germline V gene encodes CDR1 LNHDA and CDR2 SQIVND (reference sequence). The CDR3 totals 14 residues. The CDR3 sequence: CASHPLPGVYGYTF. The CDR3 region has the DNA TGTGCCAGTCACCCTCTTCCGGGGGTTTATGGCTACACCTTC.

The V and J genes are TRBV7-9 and TRBJ2-5, with 10 bases that match TRBD1. Trimming took 7 bases from V and 11 from J; bases not matched to a gene: 10. The CDR3 contains 13 residues. Per the germline V gene, CDR1 is SEHNR and CDR2 is FQNEAQ (reference sequence). The CDR3 region has the DNA TGTGCCAGCATCTCGACAGGGGGCAATGAGCAGTACTTC. This sequence encodes CASISTGGNEQYF.

With respect to this clonotype: Without the conserved terminal phenylalanine or tryptophan, this CDR3 likely stems from a read error. The DNA is left out, because the CDR3 cannot be placed on it with certainty; the CDR3 is given as TCRdb lists it. The chain uses TRBV7-6 and TRBJ2-3; the table's D call, TRBD1, was not checked against the DNA. Per the germline V gene, CDR1 is SGHVS and CDR2 is FNYEAQ. The CDR3 has 17 residues if both end residues are counted. CDR3 residues: CASSLGGGAPTSSTLGT.

By sample fraction, this clonotype is medium-sized (0.01 to 0.1%). J is TRBJ2-7 and V is TRBV5-1; 10 bases align to TRBD1. The germline V gene has CDR1 SGHRS and CDR2 YFSETQ. V trimming: 5 bases; J trimming: 2 bases; junction bases outside the gene matches: 4. The CDR3 is 14 residues long. The CDR3 loop is CASRPDRGAYEQYF. CDR3 bases: TGCGCCAGCAGGCCGGACAGGGGGGCCTACGAGCAGTACTTC.

This clonotype was counted at least ten times. The chain links TRBV10-1 to TRBJ2-1; D perhaps matches TRBD2 (5 bases). This CDR3 comprises 12 residues. CDR1 and CDR2 from the germline V gene are WNHNN and SYGVQD (reference sequence). Deletions cut 4 bases from V and 8 bases from J, with 9 bases between. This CDR3 is CASSVFSDEQFF. The CDR3 DNA is TGCGCCAGCAGTGTCTTTAGCGATGAGCAGTTCTTC.

This clonotype was counted a few times. The chain has TRBV3-1 and TRBJ2-5, with TRBD1 identical over 8 bases. The J call is doubtful: the DNA matches TRBJ2-7 better. Germline CDR1 is LGHDT and CDR2 is YNNKEL (reference sequence). The CDR3 is made up of 14 amino acids. CDR3 in amino acids: CASSLGTGSYEQYF. As DNA, the CDR3 is TGTGCCAGCAGCCTCGGGACAGGAAGTTACGAGCAGTACTTC.

This chain connects TRBV7-9 to TRBJ2-2, with 8 positions matching TRBD1. Looked up from germline, CDR1 is SEHNR and CDR2 is FQNEAQ (reference sequence). V lost 6 bases, J lost 4 bases, and 4 bases stayed unmatched. The CDR3 length is 14 residues. CDR3 nucleotides: TGTGCCAGCAGATACGGACAGGGCACCGGGGAGCTGTTTTTT. This sequence encodes CASRYGQGTGELFF.

This chain connects TRBV7-9 to TRBJ2-2; no definite D call. Trimming shortened V by 3 bases and J by 2 bases, and 7 bases separated the two germline ends. The germline gives CDR1 SEHNR, CDR2 FQNEAQ (reference sequence). The length of the CDR3 is 14 residues. The CDR3 coding sequence is TGTGCCAGCAGCTTTACTATTAACACCGGGGAGCTGTTTTTT. This sequence encodes CASSFTINTGELFF.

CDR3 region: CASGSRGRNEQFF. The CDR3 nucleotides are TGTGCCAGCGGGAGCCGGGGCCGCAATGAGCAGTTCTTC. The chain recombines TRBV7-8 with TRBJ2-3; possibly TRBD1 or TRBD2 for D (5 bases each). Near its end, the DNA agrees better with TRBJ2-1, so the J call may be wrong. The CDR3 loop spans 13 amino acids. The germline V gene encodes CDR1 SGHVS and CDR2 FQNEAQ.